Sequencing of this T cell receptor (beta chain) was carried out in a study of T cells after yellow fever vaccination. Study-wide results and caveats: Abundant clonotypes from the bulk population could contaminate FACS-sorted repertoires. Though it reached lower strength, the secondary response hit its peak faster, day 5 versus 15.

Germline CDR1 is MGHRA and CDR2 is YSYEKL. The germline V and J ends were trimmed by 2 bases and 6 bases, with 19 bases remaining between them. CDR3 length: 16 amino acids. Turning to this clonotype: Its target is not known.

By 5'RACE template switching, TCR cDNA was produced, with a universal primer site and UMIs added in the process. TCRdb re-called the 5' RACE reads with MiXCR, one entry per CDR3 protein. Among 310,000 or so distinct CDR3 sequences, roughly 3.5% were seen once, and the ten largest hold around 24%. This sample comprised PBMCs, obtained on the day of the yellow fever booster vaccination. This clonotype was obtained from a young man who received the YFV17D yellow fever vaccine. This chain uses TRBV4-1 with TRBJ1-1; tentative D call: TRBD1 (6 bases). CDR3 sequence (DNA): TGCGCCAGCAGCCAACACGAAGTACAGGGACGGCCTGAAGCTTTCTTT. It translates to CASSQHEVQGRPEAFF.